Presented here are 19 T cell receptor beta chains from one specimen sequenced in a study of cytotoxic CD8 clonotypes in ibrutinib-treated CLL. The protocol was immunoSEQ multiplex PCR, while the TCRdb copy is restricted to in-frame clones and leaves out a portion. The data show tens of thousands of clones, approximately 87% seen once. The specimen was PBMCs, collected after 24 months of ibrutinib treatment. The receptors stem from a human donor with chronic lymphocytic leukemia.

The chain is built from TRBV30 and TRBJ2-1; 8 nucleotides agree with TRBD2. This CDR3 has 16 amino acids. Germline CDR1 is GTSNPN and CDR2 is SVGIG (reference sequence). Trimming removed 4 bases from V and 0 bases from J; junction bases left unmatched: 8. The CDR3 here is CAWMGFSGISYNEQFF. In DNA, the CDR3 is TGTGCCTGGATGGGATTTAGCGGGATCTCCTACAATGAGCAGTTCTTC. Full variable domain (remainder filled in from reference TRBV30 and TRBJ2-1): SQTIHQWPATLVQPVGSPLSLECTVEGTSNPNLYWYRQAAGRGLQLLFYSVGIGQISSEVPQNLSASRPQDRQFILSSKKLLLSDSGFYLCAWMGFSGISYNEQFFGPGTRLTVL.

This chain uses TRBV2 with TRBJ2-3, with 9 bases that match TRBD2. V was pared by 6 bases and J by 6 bases, with 13 bases of the junction left unmatched. Germline V gene sequence: CDR1 SNHLY, CDR2 FYNNEI. The CDR3 runs 16 residues. CDR3 DNA sequence: TGTGCCAGCAGCCCGGAGCAAGCGGGAGGCGGGGATACGCAGTATTTT. Translation gives CASSPEQAGGGDTQYF.

The genes are TRBV10-3 and TRBJ2-7; perhaps TRBD2 as D (6 bases). Germline V gene lookup returns CDR1 ENHRY and CDR2 SYGVKD. This CDR3 has 12 residues. Deletions cut 10 bases from V and 2 bases from J, with 12 bases between. CDR3 DNA sequence: TGTGCCACGCGGGACGCTGCCTACGAGCAGTACTTC. Protein: CATRDAAYEQYF.

The gene calls are TRBV9 and TRBJ2-3, with 9 bases that match TRBD1. This CDR3 is built from 16 residues. V trimming: 3 bases; J trimming: 3 bases; junction bases outside the gene matches: 8. Germline V gene lookup returns CDR1 SGDLS and CDR2 YYNGEE. The CDR3, as DNA: TGTGCCAGCAGCGCCACGACAGGGGGTGGGACAGATACGCAGTATTTT. Protein product: CASSATTGGGTDTQYF.

The chain uses TRBV28 and TRBJ2-1; D call uncertain. Germline values: CDR1 MDHEN, CDR2 SYDVKM. The CDR3 extends over 13 amino acids. The V end lost 2 bases, the J end lost 5 bases, and 7 bases lay between the germline ends. The CDR3 protein is CASSLPLHNEQFF. The CDR3 bases are TGTGCCAGCAGTTTACCGTTACACAATGAGCAGTTCTTC.

The V and J genes are TRBV25-1 and TRBJ1-4; D is perhaps TRBD1 (5 bases). Germline CDR1 is MGHDK and CDR2 is SYGVNS. This CDR3 is built from 12 residues. The V end was cut by 5 bases, the J end by 11 bases, with 12 bases between. The CDR3 spells CASSLGVGKLFF. In DNA form, the CDR3 reads TGTGCCAGCAGTTTGGGGGTTGGGAAACTGTTTTTT.

This sequence joins TRBV7-3 and TRBJ2-2; no clear D gene. Germline V gene data show CDR1 as SGHTA and CDR2 as FQGTGA. This CDR3 has 14 residues. V was trimmed by 5 bases and J by 5 bases, leaving 12 bases between them. CDR3 DNA sequence: TGTGCCAGCAGCCTCCTTGCATCAACCGGGGAGCTGTTTTTT. This translates into CASSLLASTGELFF. Based on the CDR3 plus reference TRBV7-3 and TRBJ2-2, the full variable domain is GAGVSQTPSNKVTEKGKYVELRCDPISGHTALYWYRQSLGQGPEFLIYFQGTGAADDSGLPNDRFFAVRPEGSVSTLKIQRTERGDSAVYLCASSLLASTGELFFGEGSRLTVL.

The V call is TRBV29-1, the J call TRBJ1-1; D is uncertain. Germline CDR1 is SQVTM and CDR2 is ANQGSEA. Trimming removed 4 bases from V and 5 bases from J, with 14 bases in between. The CDR3 covers 13 residues. This CDR3 reads CSVAGARDTEAFF. The CDR3 DNA follows: TGCAGCGTTGCGGGCGCCCGGGATACTGAAGCTTTCTTT.

This chain links TRBV4-3 with TRBJ2-3; no clear D gene. CDR3 length: 16 residues. CDR1 and CDR2 from the germline V gene are LGHNA and YSLEER. Trimming cost V 0 bases and J 2 bases, with 12 bases left between them. CDR3 residues: CASSQDLGVNTDTQYF. Here the CDR3 DNA reads TGCGCCAGCAGCCAAGATCTCGGAGTTAACACAGATACGCAGTATTTT.

CDR3 region: CASSFGLTGGVYEQYF. CDR3 nucleotide sequence: TGCGCCAGCAGCTTTGGCCTAACAGGGGGCGTCTACGAGCAGTACTTC. V is TRBV5-1 and J is TRBJ2-7; 9 bases are shared with TRBD1. Germline V gives CDR1 SGHRS, CDR2 YFSETQ. V was pared by 2 bases and J by 3 bases, with 9 bases of the junction left unmatched. The CDR3 loop spans 16 amino acids.

The J gene is TRBJ2-3, the V gene TRBV18; weak D call: TRBD1 (5 bases). From germline, CDR1 is KGHSH and CDR2 LQKENI. The CDR3 is 14 residues long. V gave up 3 bases and J gave up 3 bases, with 10 bases separating them. The CDR3 region has the DNA TGTGCCAGCTCACCTCAAGGGGTTACAGATACGCAGTATTTT. Translation: CASSPQGVTDTQYF.

The rearrangement uses TRBV19 and TRBJ1-1; D unclear. Germline lookup yields CDR1 LNHDA and CDR2 SQIVND (reference sequence). The ends were cut back, 6 bases at V and 5 bases at J, with 19 bases in the middle. The CDR3 sequence is 15 residues long. The CDR3 spells CASSLSEPSLTEAFF. CDR3 DNA: TGTGCCAGTAGCCTCTCGGAGCCGAGTTTGACTGAAGCTTTCTTT. The full variable domain, in which reference TRBV19 and TRBJ1-1 provide the parts outside the CDR3, is DGGITQSPKYLFRKEGQNVTLSCEQNLNHDAMYWYRQDPGQGLRLIYYSQIVNDFQKGDIAEGYSVSREKKESFPLTVTSAQKNPTAFYLCASSLSEPSLTEAFFGQGTRLTVV.

The chain couples TRBV2 to TRBJ1-5, with 7 bases identical to TRBD1. This CDR3 has 13 amino acids. Germline-derived CDR1 and CDR2 are SNHLY and FYNNEI. The V gene end was trimmed by 8 bases and the J gene end by 4 bases; junction bases not matched to a gene: 5. The CDR3 DNA reads as TGTGCCAGCCATGGACAGGCGAATCAGCCCCAGCATTTT. It codes for CASHGQANQPQHF.

This clone was counted once. The chain links TRBV18 to TRBJ1-1; the D is unclear. CDR1 KGHSH and CDR2 LQKENI come from the germline V gene. V was shortened by 5 bases and J by 8 bases, with 9 bases between the two germline ends. The CDR3 sequence is 11 residues long. The CDR3, as DNA: TGTGCCAGCTCATTGGACGGAGAAGCTTTCTTT. Translating it yields CASSLDGEAFF.

The rearrangement joins TRBV30 to TRBJ2-5; no firm D call. The CDR3 is made up of 14 amino acids. Deletions cut 5 bases from V and 4 bases from J, with 17 bases between. Germline V gene data show CDR1 as GTSNPN and CDR2 as SVGIG (reference sequence). In nucleotides, the CDR3 is TGTGCCTGGGGACCCATGCGGAGTCGAGAGACCCAGTACTTC. It yields the protein CAWGPMRSRETQYF. Full variable domain (remainder filled in from reference TRBV30 and TRBJ2-5): SQTIHQWPATLVQPVGSPLSLECTVEGTSNPNLYWYRQAAGRGLQLLFYSVGIGQISSEVPQNLSASRPQDRQFILSSKKLLLSDSGFYLCAWGPMRSRETQYFGPGTRLLVL.

The V gene is TRBV9, the J gene TRBJ2-5; 7 bases align to TRBD2. Unmatched junction bases numbered 7, after V lost 0 bases and J lost 5 bases. The CDR3 contains 15 residues. Per the germline V gene, CDR1 is SGDLS and CDR2 is YYNGEE. CDR3 DNA: TGTGCCAGCAGCGTAGGCGGGGGAGGAGGGGAGACCCAGTACTTC. It yields the protein CASSVGGGGGETQYF.

A few counts support this clone. The chain combines TRBV25-1 with TRBJ2-2; no firm D call. Germline loops: CDR1 MGHDK, CDR2 SYGVNS. This CDR3 has 12 residues. V gave up 7 bases and J gave up 3 bases, with 6 bases separating them. The CDR3 coding sequence is TGTGCCAGCACTGATGACACCGGGGAGCTGTTTTTT. It specifies CASTDDTGELFF.

V is TRBV2 and J is TRBJ1-1, with 9 positions matching TRBD1. This CDR3 is 18 amino acids long. Germline V lookup: CDR1 SNHLY, CDR2 FYNNEI. J lost 5 bases, V lost 6 bases, and 19 bases had no gene match. The DNA for the CDR3 is TGTGCCAGCAGGCAAAGGGTGGGGACAGGGCTCTTGAGGACTGAAGCTTTCTTT. Translated: CASRQRVGTGLLRTEAFF. The entire variable domain, with the rest obtained from reference TRBV2 and TRBJ1-1, is as follows: EPEVTQTPSHQVTQMGQEVILRCVPISNHLYFYWYRQILGQKVEFLVSFYNNEISEKSEIFDDQFSVERPDGSNFTLKIRSTKLEDSAMYFCASRQRVGTGLLRTEAFFGQGTRLTVV.

This chain's CDR3 is CASSEWGLGEKLFF. CDR3 sequence (DNA): TGTGCCAGCAGTGAATGGGGCCTGGGCGAAAAACTGTTTTTT. This chain uses TRBV25-1 with TRBJ1-4, with D possibly TRBD1 on 5 matching bases. Germline CDR1 and CDR2: MGHDK and SYGVNS. Trimming stripped 1 base from V and 8 bases from J, with 11 bases between. The length of the CDR3 is 14 residues.